This T cell receptor (beta chain) was observed in a study of metastatic and nonmetastatic thyroid tumors. Across the whole study: Peripheral blood and tumor or nodule samples from malignant and benign thyroid patients were compared. Study-level results: It was reported that TCR beta diversity was significantly higher in malignant thyroid tumors than benign nodules, in blood and tumor.

In the original analysis: For papillary thyroid cancer, a distant-metastasis classifier was constructed from CDR3 differences observed across clinicopathological groups. Using MiXCR, TCRdb re-called clones from the PCR reads. TCRdb's processing, not the authors', yielded these V and J calls. The sample records around 19,000 clones, 11% being singletons. No patient received treatment before thyroid surgery. This clone was observed at least ten times. Antigen specificity is unknown. Germline CDR1 is SGHRS and CDR2 is YFSETQ. V was trimmed by 0 bases and J by 0 bases, leaving 6 bases between them. There are 14 residues in the CDR3.

The J gene is TRBJ2-5, the V gene TRBV5-1; no definite D call. The source is a female donor with papillary thyroid cancer or a benign thyroid nodule (not recorded which). Some clones in this sample may be carry-over from other donors' samples. The source material was blood. In DNA, the CDR3 is TGCGCCAGCAGCTTGGGCAGCCACCAAGAGACCCAGTACTTC. Translation: CASSLGSHQETQYF.